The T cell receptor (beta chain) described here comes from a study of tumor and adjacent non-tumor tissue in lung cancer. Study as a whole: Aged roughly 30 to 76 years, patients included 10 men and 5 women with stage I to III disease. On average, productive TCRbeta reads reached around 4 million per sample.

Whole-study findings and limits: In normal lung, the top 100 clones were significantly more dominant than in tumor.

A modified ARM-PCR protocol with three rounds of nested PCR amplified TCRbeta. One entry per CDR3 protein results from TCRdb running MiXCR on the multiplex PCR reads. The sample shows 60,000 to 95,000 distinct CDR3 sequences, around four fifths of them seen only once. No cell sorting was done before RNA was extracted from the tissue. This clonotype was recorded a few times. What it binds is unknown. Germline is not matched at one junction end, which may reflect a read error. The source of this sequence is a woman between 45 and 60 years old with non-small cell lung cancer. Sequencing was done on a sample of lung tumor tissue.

This chain's CDR3 is CARSSDGTSGFYEQYF. The CDR3, as DNA: TGTGCCCGCAGCTCAGATGGGACTAGCGGATTTTACGAGCAGTATTTC. This rearrangement joins TRBV11-3 to TRBJ2-7; 11 bases fit TRBD2. This CDR3 contains 16 residues. Per germline, CDR1 SGHNT and CDR2 YENEEA.